What follows are 15 T cell receptor beta chains derived from one specimen sequenced in a study of cytomegalovirus exposure and HLA in healthy donors. The PCR made use of 60 Vbeta and 13 Jbeta primers. Sequencing was performed with immunoSEQ multiplex PCR; in TCRdb, only in-frame clones are kept and a portion is missing. The data hold about 170,000 clones, with over 60% observed a single time. The sequenced sample was PBMCs. These receptors were collected from a woman aged 45 to 65 in good health and CMV-seronegative.

The DNA for the CDR3 is TGTGCCAGCAGTTTGGGCCAGAACTATGGCTACACCTTC. Translation gives CASSLGQNYGYTF. This chain joins TRBV27 and TRBJ1-2; D is unclear. The CDR3 runs 13 residues. Germline V gene data show CDR1 as MNHEY and CDR2 as SMNVEV (reference sequence). With 3 bases removed from V and 2 bases from J, the gap between germline ends came to 7 bases.

The genes are TRBV7-9 and TRBJ1-2, with TRBD1 matching over 10 bases. The length of the CDR3 is 15 residues. CDR1 is SEHNR and CDR2 is FQNEAQ in the germline V gene (reference sequence). The V gene end was trimmed by 3 bases and the J gene end by 2 bases; junction bases not matched to a gene: 3. In DNA, the CDR3 is TGTGCCAGCAGCTTCAGGACAGGGGGGAACTATGGCTACACCTTC. It specifies CASSFRTGGNYGYTF.

The gene calls are TRBV6-5 and TRBJ1-5; D is possibly TRBD1 (5 bases). The germline gives CDR1 MNHEY, CDR2 SVGAGI. The CDR3 sequence is 16 residues long. V shed 0 bases and J shed 6 bases, with 15 bases lying between them. CDR3 residues: CASSYSSVGQVQPQHF. The CDR3 coding sequence is TGTGCCAGCAGTTACTCGTCGGTGGGGCAGGTTCAGCCCCAGCATTTT.

V and J are TRBV11-2 and TRBJ1-5; no reliable D call. Germline V gene lookup returns CDR1 SGHAT and CDR2 FQNNGV. This CDR3 spans 13 amino acids. V lost 2 bases and J 5 bases, leaving 7 bases between the germline ends. The chain's CDR3 is CASSLTSDQPQHF. In nucleotides, the CDR3 is TGTGCCAGCAGCTTAACGAGCGATCAGCCCCAGCATTTT. Filled out from reference TRBV11-2 and TRBJ1-5, the complete variable domain reads EAGVAQSPRYKIIEKRQSVAFWCNPISGHATLYWYQQILGQGPKLLIQFQNNGVVDDSQLPKDRFSAERLKGVDSTLKIQPAKLEDSAVYLCASSLTSDQPQHFGDGTRLSIL.

The CDR3 region has the DNA TGTGCCAGCAGCCGTAGAGACACCGGGGAGCTGTTTTTT. Amino acid sequence: CASSRRDTGELFF. The chain is built from TRBV7-9 and TRBJ2-2; D is unclear. The CDR3 spans 13 residues. Germline CDR1 is SEHNR and CDR2 is FQNEAQ (reference sequence). The germline V and J ends were trimmed by 5 bases and 3 bases, with 7 bases remaining between them.

This clone was seen only a few times. J is TRBJ1-1 and V is TRBV19; the D is unclear. CDR1 is LNHDA, CDR2 SQIVND, per germline (reference sequence). V lost 1 base to trimming and J lost 4 bases, with 10 bases between them. CDR3 size: 14 residues. The CDR3 spells CASSIGIGLTEAFF. For the CDR3, the DNA is TGTGCCAGTAGTATAGGGATTGGGCTCACTGAAGCTTTCTTT.

The table lists this clone with a few counts. V gene TRBV2 combines with J gene TRBJ1-4; 9 bases match TRBD1. The trim removed 8 bases at V and 11 bases at J, leaving 6 bases unmatched. Germline V lookup: CDR1 SNHLY, CDR2 FYNNEI. The CDR3 spans 12 residues. CDR3 sequence (DNA): TGTGCCAGCTGTCGGACAGGGGAGAAACTGTTTTTT. It encodes CASCRTGEKLFF. The complete variable domain, with remaining parts taken from reference TRBV2 and TRBJ1-4, reads EPEVTQTPSHQVTQMGQEVILRCVPISNHLYFYWYRQILGQKVEFLVSFYNNEISEKSEIFDDQFSVERPDGSNFTLKIRSTKLEDSAMYFCASCRTGEKLFFGSGTQLSVL.

Turning to this clone: The CDR3 carries no conserved terminal phenylalanine or tryptophan, so it likely arises from a read error. The chain carries TRBV5-1 and TRBJ1-1; D possibly corresponds to TRBD1 (5 bases). Trimming took off 5 bases at V and 1 base at J, with 15 bases between the two ends. The CDR3 runs 15 residues. From germline, CDR1 is SGHRS and CDR2 YFSETQ. DNA for the CDR3: TGCGCCAGCAGACCTACACAGGTCCCGAACACTGAAGCTTTCCTT. Translating gives CASRPTQVPNTEAFL.

The chain has TRBV4-1 and TRBJ2-1; 11 bases agree with TRBD2. The length of the CDR3 is 15 residues. V trimming: 2 bases; J trimming: 6 bases; junction bases outside the gene matches: 3. The germline CDR1 and CDR2 sequences are MGHRA and YSYEKL. Here the CDR3 reads CASSQIAGGSNEQFF. CDR3 DNA sequence: TGCGCCAGCAGCCAAATAGCGGGGGGGAGCAATGAGCAGTTCTTC.

The V and J genes are TRBV20-1 and TRBJ2-7; no clear D gene. This CDR3 comprises 11 residues. The germline V gene encodes CDR1 DFQATT and CDR2 SNEGSKA (reference sequence). V lost 3 bases to trimming and J lost 10 bases, with 13 bases between them. The CDR3: CSASLPGGQYF. CDR3 sequence (DNA): TGCAGTGCTAGTCTTCCAGGTGGACAGTACTTC.

The chain recombines TRBV28 with TRBJ1-5, with TRBD1 as a possible D gene (6 bases). CDR3 size: 15 residues. V lost 2 bases to trimming and J lost 2 bases, with 10 bases between them. Germline CDR1 is MDHEN and CDR2 is SYDVKM. CDR3 in amino acids: CASSLPQGGNQPQHF. In DNA form, the CDR3 reads TGTGCCAGCAGTTTACCACAGGGTGGCAATCAGCCCCAGCATTTT. Combining the CDR3 with reference TRBV28 and TRBJ1-5 gives the whole variable domain DVKVTQSSRYLVKRTGEKVFLECVQDMDHENMFWYRQDPGLGLRLIYFSYDVKMKEKGDIPEGYSVSREKKERFSLILESASTNQTSMYLCASSLPQGGNQPQHFGDGTRLSIL.

The gene calls are TRBV6-4 and TRBJ1-1, with TRBD1 matching 9 bases. CDR3 length equals 17 residues. Germline values: CDR1 MRHNA, CDR2 SNTAGT. V gave up 4 bases and J gave up 10 bases; unmatched junction bases: 19. The CDR3: CASSVPTPPGQGVLAFF. CDR3 nucleotides: TGTGCCAGCAGTGTCCCAACACCTCCGGGACAGGGTGTCTTAGCTTTCTTT.

The rearrangement links TRBV28 to TRBJ2-7; 8 nucleotides line up with TRBD1. Trimming removed 3 bases from V and 2 bases from J; junction bases left unmatched: 6. This CDR3 is built from 15 residues. Germline loops: CDR1 MDHEN, CDR2 SYDVKM. The CDR3 nucleotides are TGTGCCAGCAGTTTCCCGGGCAGGGGGCCCTACGAGCAGTACTTC. Residues: CASSFPGRGPYEQYF.

This rearrangement joins TRBV11-3 to TRBJ2-2; 10 positions agree with TRBD1. The CDR3 runs 16 residues. In germline, CDR1 is SGHNT, CDR2 YENEEA. The trim removed 1 base at V and 2 bases at J, leaving 1 base unmatched. CDR3 bases: TGTGCCAGCAGCTTAGGGGACAGGGGTAACACCGGGGAGCTGTTTTTT. Translated: CASSLGDRGNTGELFF.

V and J are TRBV7-6 and TRBJ2-2; no reliable D call. This CDR3 spans 13 amino acids. CDR1 and CDR2 from the germline V gene are SGHVS and FNYEAQ. Between the trimmed V and J ends, which lost 3 bases and 6 bases, there was a span of 8 bases. The CDR3 here is CASSFQSPGELFF. The CDR3 nucleotides are TGTGCCAGCAGCTTTCAATCCCCCGGGGAGCTGTTTTTT.